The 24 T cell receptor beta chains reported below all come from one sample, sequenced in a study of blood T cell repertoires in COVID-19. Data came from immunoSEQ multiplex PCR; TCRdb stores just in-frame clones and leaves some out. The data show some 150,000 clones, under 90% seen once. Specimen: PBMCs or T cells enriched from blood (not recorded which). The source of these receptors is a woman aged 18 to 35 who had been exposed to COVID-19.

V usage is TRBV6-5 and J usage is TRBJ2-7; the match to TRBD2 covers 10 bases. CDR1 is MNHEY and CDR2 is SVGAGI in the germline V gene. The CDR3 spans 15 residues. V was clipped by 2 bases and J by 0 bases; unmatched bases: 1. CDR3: CASSYGTSASYEQYF. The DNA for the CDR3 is TGTGCCAGCAGTTACGGGACTAGCGCCTCCTACGAGCAGTACTTC.

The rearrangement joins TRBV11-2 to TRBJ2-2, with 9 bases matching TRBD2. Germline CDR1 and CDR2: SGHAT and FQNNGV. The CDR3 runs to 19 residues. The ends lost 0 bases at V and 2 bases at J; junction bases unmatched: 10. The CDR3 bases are TGTGCCAGCAGCTTAGATCTAGCGGGACAAAGGATAAACACCGGGGAGCTGTTTTTT. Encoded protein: CASSLDLAGQRINTGELFF.

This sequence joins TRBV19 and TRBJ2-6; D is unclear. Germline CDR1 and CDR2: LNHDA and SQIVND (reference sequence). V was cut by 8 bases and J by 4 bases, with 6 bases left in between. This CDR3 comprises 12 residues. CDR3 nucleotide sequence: TGTGCCAGTCGTCAGGGGGCCAACGTCCTGACTTTC. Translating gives CASRQGANVLTF.

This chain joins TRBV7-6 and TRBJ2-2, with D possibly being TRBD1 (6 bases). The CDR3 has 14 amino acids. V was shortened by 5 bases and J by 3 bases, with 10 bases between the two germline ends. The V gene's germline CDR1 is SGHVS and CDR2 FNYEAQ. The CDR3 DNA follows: TGTGCCAGCAGCCGAAGACAGGACACCGGGGAGCTGTTTTTT. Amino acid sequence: CASSRRQDTGELFF.

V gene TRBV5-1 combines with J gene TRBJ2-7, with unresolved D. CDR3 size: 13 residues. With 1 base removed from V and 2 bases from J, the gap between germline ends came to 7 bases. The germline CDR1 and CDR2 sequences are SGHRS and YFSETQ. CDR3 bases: TGCGCCAGCAGCTTGAGAGAAACCTACGAGCAGTACTTC. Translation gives CASSLRETYEQYF.

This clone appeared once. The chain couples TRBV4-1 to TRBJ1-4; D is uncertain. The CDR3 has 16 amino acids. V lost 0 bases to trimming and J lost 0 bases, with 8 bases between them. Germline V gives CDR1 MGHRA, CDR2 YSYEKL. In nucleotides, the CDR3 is TGCGCCAGCAGCCAAGATCCCGGGGCAACTAATGAAAAACTGTTTTTT. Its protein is CASSQDPGATNEKLFF.

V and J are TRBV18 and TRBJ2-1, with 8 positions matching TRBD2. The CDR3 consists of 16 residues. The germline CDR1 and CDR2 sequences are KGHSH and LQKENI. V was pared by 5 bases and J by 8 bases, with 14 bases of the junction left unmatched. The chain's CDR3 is CASSSSRQAGGYEQFF. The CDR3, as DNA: TGTGCCAGCTCAAGCTCTAGACAGGCGGGAGGTTATGAGCAGTTCTTC.

The CDR3 DNA sequence: TGTGCCAGCATAGATGAGGCGAACTATGGCTACACCTTC. Its translation: CASIDEANYGYTF. The chain carries TRBV2 and TRBJ1-2, with no clear D. The CDR3 covers 13 residues. V dropped 7 bases and J dropped 2 bases, with 11 bases sitting between them. CDR1 and CDR2 from the germline V gene are SNHLY and FYNNEI. Based on the CDR3 plus reference TRBV2 and TRBJ1-2, the full variable domain is EPEVTQTPSHQVTQMGQEVILRCVPISNHLYFYWYRQILGQKVEFLVSFYNNEISEKSEIFDDQFSVERPDGSNFTLKIRSTKLEDSAMYFCASIDEANYGYTFGSGTRLTVV.

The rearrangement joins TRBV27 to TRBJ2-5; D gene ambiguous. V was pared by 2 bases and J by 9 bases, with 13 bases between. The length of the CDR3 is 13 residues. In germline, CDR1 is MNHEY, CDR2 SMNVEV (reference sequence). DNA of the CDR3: TGTGCCAGCAGTTTAGTTGAAAGCGCGGCCCAGTACTTC. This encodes CASSLVESAAQYF.

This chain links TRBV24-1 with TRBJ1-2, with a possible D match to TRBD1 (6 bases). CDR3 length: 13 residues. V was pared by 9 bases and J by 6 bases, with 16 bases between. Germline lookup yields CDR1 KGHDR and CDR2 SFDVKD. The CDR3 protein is CATALTGFDGYTF. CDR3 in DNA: TGTGCCACCGCCCTGACAGGTTTCGATGGCTACACCTTC.

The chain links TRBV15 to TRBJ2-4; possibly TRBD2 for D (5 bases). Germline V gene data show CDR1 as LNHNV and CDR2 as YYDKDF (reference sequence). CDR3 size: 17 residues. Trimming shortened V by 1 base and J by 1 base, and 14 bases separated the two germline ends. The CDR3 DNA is TGTGCCACCAGCAGAGGTCTTATCTCGGGGGCCAAAAACATTCAGTACTTC. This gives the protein CATSRGLISGAKNIQYF.

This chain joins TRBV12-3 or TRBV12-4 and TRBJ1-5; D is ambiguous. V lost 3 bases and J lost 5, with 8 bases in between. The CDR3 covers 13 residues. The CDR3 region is CASSLTRDQPQHF. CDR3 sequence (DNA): TGTGCCAGCAGTTTGACGCGGGATCAGCCCCAGCATTTT.

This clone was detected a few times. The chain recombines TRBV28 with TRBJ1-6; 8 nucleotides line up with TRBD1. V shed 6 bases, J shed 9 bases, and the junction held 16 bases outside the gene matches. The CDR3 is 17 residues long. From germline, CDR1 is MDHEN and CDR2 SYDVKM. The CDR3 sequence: CASSLAPGQGFFSPLHF. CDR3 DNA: TGTGCCAGCAGCCTCGCCCCTGGACAGGGATTTTTTTCACCCCTCCACTTT.

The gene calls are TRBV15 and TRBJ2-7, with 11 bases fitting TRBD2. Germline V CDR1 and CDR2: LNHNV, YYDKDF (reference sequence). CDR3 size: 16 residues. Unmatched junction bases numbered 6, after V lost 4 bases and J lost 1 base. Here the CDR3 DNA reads TGTGCCACCAGCACTTTTTTAGCGGGAGGGTCCTACGAGCAGTACTTC. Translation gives CATSTFLAGGSYEQYF. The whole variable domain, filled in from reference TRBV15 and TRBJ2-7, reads DAMVIQNPRYQVTQFGKPVTLSCSQTLNHNVMYWYQQKSSQAPKLLFHYYDKDFNNEADTPDNFQSRRPNTSFCFLDIRSPGLGDTAMYLCATSTFLAGGSYEQYFGPGTRLTVT.

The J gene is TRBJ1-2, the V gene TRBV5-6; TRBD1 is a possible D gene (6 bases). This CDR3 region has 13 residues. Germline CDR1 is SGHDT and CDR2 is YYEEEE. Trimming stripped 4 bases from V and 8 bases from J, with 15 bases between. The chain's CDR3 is CASSLDRTRGYTF. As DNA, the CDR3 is TGTGCCAGCAGCCTCGACAGGACTAGAGGCTACACCTTC.

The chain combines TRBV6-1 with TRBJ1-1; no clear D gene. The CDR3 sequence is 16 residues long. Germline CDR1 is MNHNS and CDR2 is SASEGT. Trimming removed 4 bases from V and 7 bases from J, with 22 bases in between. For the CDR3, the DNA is TGTGCCAGCAGTGCCCTACCCTACGGGAACAAGGATGAAGCTTTCTTT. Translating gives CASSALPYGNKDEAFF.

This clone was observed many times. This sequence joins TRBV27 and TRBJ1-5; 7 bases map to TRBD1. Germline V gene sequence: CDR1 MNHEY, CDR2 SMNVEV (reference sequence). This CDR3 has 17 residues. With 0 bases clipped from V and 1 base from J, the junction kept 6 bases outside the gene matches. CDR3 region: CASSLSAGTASNQPQHF. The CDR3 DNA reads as TGTGCCAGCAGTTTATCCGCTGGGACAGCAAGCAATCAGCCCCAGCATTTT.

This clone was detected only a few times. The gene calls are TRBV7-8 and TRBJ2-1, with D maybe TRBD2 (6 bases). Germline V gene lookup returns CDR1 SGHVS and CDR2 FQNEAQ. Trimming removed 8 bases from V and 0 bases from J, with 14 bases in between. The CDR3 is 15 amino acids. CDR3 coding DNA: TGTGCCAGCCAGTTGGACTATATCTCCTACAATGAGCAGTTCTTC. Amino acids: CASQLDYISYNEQFF.

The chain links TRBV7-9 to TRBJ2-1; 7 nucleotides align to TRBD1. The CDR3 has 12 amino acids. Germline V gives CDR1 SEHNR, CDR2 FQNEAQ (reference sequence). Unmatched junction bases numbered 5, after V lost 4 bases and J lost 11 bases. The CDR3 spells CASSSGTEKQFF. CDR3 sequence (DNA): TGTGCCAGCAGCTCCGGGACAGAAAAGCAGTTCTTC.

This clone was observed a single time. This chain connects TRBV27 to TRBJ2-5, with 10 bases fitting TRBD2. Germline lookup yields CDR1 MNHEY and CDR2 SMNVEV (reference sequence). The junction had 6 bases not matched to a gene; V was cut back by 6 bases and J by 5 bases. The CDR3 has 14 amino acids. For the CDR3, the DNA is TGTGCCAGCAGCCCGACTAGCGGGTTGGAGACCCAGTACTTC. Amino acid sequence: CASSPTSGLETQYF.

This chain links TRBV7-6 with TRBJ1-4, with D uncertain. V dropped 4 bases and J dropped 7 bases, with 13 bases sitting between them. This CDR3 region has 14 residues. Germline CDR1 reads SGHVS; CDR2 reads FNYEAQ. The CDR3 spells CASSSEPGLEKLFF. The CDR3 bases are TGTGCCAGCAGCTCCGAACCGGGTCTTGAAAAACTGTTTTTT.

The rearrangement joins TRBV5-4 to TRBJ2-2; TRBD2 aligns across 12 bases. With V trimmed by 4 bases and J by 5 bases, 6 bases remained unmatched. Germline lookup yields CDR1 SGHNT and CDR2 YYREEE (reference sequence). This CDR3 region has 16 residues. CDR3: CASSPGTSGRTGELFF. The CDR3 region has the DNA TGTGCCAGCAGCCCTGGGACTAGCGGGCGTACCGGGGAGCTGTTTTTT.

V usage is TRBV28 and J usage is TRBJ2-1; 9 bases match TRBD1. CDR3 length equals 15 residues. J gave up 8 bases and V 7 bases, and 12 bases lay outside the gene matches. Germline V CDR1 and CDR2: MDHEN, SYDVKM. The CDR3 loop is CASTFLPGTGYEQFF. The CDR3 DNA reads TGTGCCAGCACCTTCCTCCCTGGGACAGGGTATGAGCAGTTCTTC. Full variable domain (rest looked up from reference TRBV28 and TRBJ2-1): DVKVTQSSRYLVKRTGEKVFLECVQDMDHENMFWYRQDPGLGLRLIYFSYDVKMKEKGDIPEGYSVSREKKERFSLILESASTNQTSMYLCASTFLPGTGYEQFFGPGTRLTVL.

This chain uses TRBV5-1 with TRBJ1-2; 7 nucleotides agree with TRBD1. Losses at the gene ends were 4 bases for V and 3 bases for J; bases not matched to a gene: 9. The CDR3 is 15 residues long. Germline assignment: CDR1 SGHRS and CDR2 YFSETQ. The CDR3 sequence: CASSTRPGTDYGYTF. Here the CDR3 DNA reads TGCGCCAGCAGCACCCGGCCGGGGACAGACTATGGCTACACCTTC.